The present entry profiles one T cell receptor beta chain with its context. They ran version v3.0 of the immunoSEQ assay at survey level. Here immunoSEQ multiplex PCR was the method, and the copy in TCRdb shows in-frame clones only, minus some. Counted here are about 33,000 clones, 65% to 85% occurring once; the ten biggest clones make up around 8%. The data were taken from a study of long-term antiretroviral therapy in people with HIV. In germline, CDR1 is MNHEY, CDR2 SVGAGI. Trimming cost V 8 bases and J 5 bases, with 15 bases left between them. The CDR3 contains 14 residues. This material consisted of unsorted PBMCs, taken 3.1 years after starting antiretroviral therapy. The genes are TRBV6-5 and TRBJ1-4; D gene ambiguous. The receptor's source is a woman aged 50 to 65 with HIV. CDR3 sequence: CASRVRGGNEKLFF. The CDR3 nucleotides read TGTGCCAGCCGGGTTCGGGGAGGGAATGAAAAACTGTTTTTT.